This T cell receptor (beta chain) is from a study of CD4 T cells in relation to SARS-CoV-2 and coronaviruses. Across the whole study: The restricting HLA molecule for shared crossreactive spike epitopes was mapped. Whole-study results and caveats: Each donor contributed either pre-pandemic or post-infection samples, not both. This crossreactivity analysis covered spike protein alone, no other viral proteins.

TCRdb keeps only in-frame clones here, not all; method: immunoSEQ multiplex PCR. Among 16,000 or so clones listed, around four fifths were seen once. V was clipped by 0 bases and J by 2 bases, with 8 bases between them. This CDR3 has 14 amino acids. Germline V gives CDR1 GTSNPN, CDR2 SVGIG (reference sequence). This clone has only one observation. Its antigen is unidentified. CD4+ T cells from unexposed donors were obtained before the COVID-19 pandemic (2011-2018). The cells were cultured for approximately ten days before CD4+ T cells were isolated. The sequence was collected from a human donor in good health. Sequenced: CD4+ T cells from PBMCs, cultured in vitro. The genes are TRBV30 and TRBJ1-3; D not certain. The CDR3 reads CAWSVGRAGNTIYF. The CDR3 DNA reads TGTGCCTGGAGTGTGGGTAGAGCTGGAAACACCATATATTTT.